This TCR beta chain appears in the sequencing data of a study of cytomegalovirus exposure and HLA in healthy donors. Points from the study as a whole: The study recorded over 150 TCR beta chains that were cytomegalovirus-associated.

The PCR contained 60 Vbeta and 13 Jbeta primers. Sequencing was performed with immunoSEQ multiplex PCR; in TCRdb, only in-frame clones are kept and a portion is missing. Among 63,000 or so clones listed, approximately 81% were seen once. CDR3 length: 18 amino acids. The V segment lost 7 bases and the J segment 3 bases; nucleotides outside the gene matches: 19. To note about this clone: Its antigen is still unknown.

The specimen was PBMCs. This chain connects TRBV5-7 to TRBJ2-3; 8 bases map to TRBD1. TRBV5-7 qualifies as an ORF whose function is uncertain. This receptor was obtained from a woman in her 30s in good health and CMV-seropositive. Here the CDR3 reads CASPRSPLGDRNTDTQYF. CDR3 nucleotide sequence: TGTGCCAGCCCCCGATCGCCGTTGGGGGACAGGAATACAGATACGCAGTATTTT.